This record looks at one T cell receptor beta chain sequence and its context. Its antigen is unknown. V was pared by 4 bases and J by 13 bases, with 18 bases between. CDR1 is SGHRS and CDR2 is YFSETQ in the germline V gene. This CDR3 contains 13 residues. This record comes from a study of T cell responses to AZD1222 COVID-19 vaccine. Study observations and caveats: The repertoires were collected only after the peak T cell response. Targeting of unmutated variant regions was reportedly seen in nearly half of spike-specific TCRs.

Method: immunoSEQ multiplex PCR; TCRdb's copy keeps in-frame clones and lacks some. The sample contains around 100,000 clones, around 89% of which appear only once. This specimen was peripheral blood, taken on day 0 of AZD1222 vaccination. This clonotype was sampled from an adult in good health. The V gene is TRBV5-1, the J gene TRBJ2-1; TRBD2 might be the D (5 bases). The CDR3: CASSPEGTWKQFF. The CDR3 DNA reads TGCGCCAGCAGCCCAGAGGGTACTTGGAAACAGTTCTTC.